This T cell receptor beta chain comes out of a study of cytomegalovirus exposure and HLA in healthy donors. Study summary: An earlier analysis identified approximately 110 million unique TCR beta sequences in about 200 million T cells. Study-wide findings and caveats: As was reported, the classifier diagnosed cytomegalovirus status with high specificity and sensitivity.

CDR1 MNHEY and CDR2 SVGAGI come from the germline V gene. The CDR3 has 15 amino acids. V lost 0 bases and J 2 bases, leaving 7 bases between the germline ends. The PCR employed 60 Vbeta primers together with 13 Jbeta primers. Methods used by the authors: An analysis performed later counted 75 million to 80 million unique TCR beta chains (around 11 million of them shared). Profiling relied on immunoSEQ multiplex PCR, and the TCRdb table lists in-frame clones only, not all of them. V, J and clone size are taken as reported in that table, and D and trimming were inferred from the DNA itself. The sample has around 90,000 clones; about 68% are singletons. In regard to this clone: What it binds is not known.

Sequences were obtained from PBMCs. The source of this sequence is a human donor in good health. The rearrangement joins TRBV6-5 to TRBJ2-2; D call uncertain. The CDR3 DNA follows: TGTGCCAGCAGTTACTCCAGGATTAACACCGGGGAGCTGTTTTTT. Translating it yields CASSYSRINTGELFF.